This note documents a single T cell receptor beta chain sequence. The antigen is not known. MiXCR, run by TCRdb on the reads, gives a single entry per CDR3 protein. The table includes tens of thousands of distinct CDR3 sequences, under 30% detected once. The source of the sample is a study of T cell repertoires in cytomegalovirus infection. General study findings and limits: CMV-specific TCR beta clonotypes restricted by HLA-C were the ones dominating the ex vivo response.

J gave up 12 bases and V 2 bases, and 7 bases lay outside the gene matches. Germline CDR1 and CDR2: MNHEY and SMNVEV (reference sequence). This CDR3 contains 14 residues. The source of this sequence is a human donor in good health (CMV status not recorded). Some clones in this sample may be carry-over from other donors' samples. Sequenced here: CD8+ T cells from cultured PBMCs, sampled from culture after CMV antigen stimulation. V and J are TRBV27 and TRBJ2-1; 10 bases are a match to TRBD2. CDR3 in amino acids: CASSLEAAGGRQFF. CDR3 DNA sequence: TGTGCCAGCAGTTTAGAGGCAGCGGGAGGGCGGCAGTTCTTC.